The 26 T cell receptor beta chains reported below all come from one sample, sequenced in a study of Graves' ophthalmopathy and Graves' hyperthyroidism (dated by TCRdb to 2016 to 2018). For sequencing, an Illumina HiSeq 2000 was employed. For repertoire sequencing, TCR beta CDR3 regions were amplified from RNA transcripts. The first round was an RT-PCR using HTBI primers with the Qiagen OneStep RT-PCR kit, and this first round was followed by a second-round multiplex PCR, then size selection and purification. TCRdb trimmed the raw reads at Q25, called clones with MiXCR and kept productive beta chains. Each entry is one CDR3 protein sequence, shown with its most common DNA and genes. In this sample the table shows hundreds of thousands of distinct CDR3 sequences, 22% of which occur a single time. The ten largest clones add up to more than 5.5% of the sample. What was sequenced was peripheral blood. These receptors all come from a woman younger than 30 with stable Graves' hyperthyroidism. Some clones in this sample may be carry-over from other donors' samples. Donor details come from another sample of the same person, matched by shared clones.

This clonotype was observed many times. The chain combines TRBV7-9 with TRBJ1-1, with D uncertain. Between the trimmed V and J ends, which lost 5 bases and 7 bases, there was a span of 11 bases. CDR1 SEHNR and CDR2 FQNEAQ come from the germline V gene (reference sequence). The CDR3 runs 12 residues. Written as DNA, the CDR3 is TGTGCCAGCAGCACCGTGAAGGGTGAAGCTTTCTTT. Protein sequence: CASSTVKGEAFF.

Ten or more counts support this clonotype. This sequence joins TRBV20-1 and TRBJ2-5, with a weak D call TRBD2 (5 bases). Trimming pared 3 bases from V and 9 bases from J, leaving 32 bases between. This CDR3 has 18 residues. Germline-derived CDR1 and CDR2 are DFQATT and SNEGSKA (reference sequence). As DNA, the CDR3 is TGCAGTGCTAGGGAGACTTATGGCAAGCGGTGGATTCGTGGGTCCCAGTACTTC. This encodes CSARETYGKRWIRGSQYF.

The sample holds many counts of this clonotype. J is TRBJ1-1 and V is TRBV6-1; D call uncertain. CDR1 is MNHNS, CDR2 SASEGT, per germline. This CDR3 has 16 amino acids. V lost 2 bases, J lost 1 base, and 14 bases lay in between. Here the CDR3 reads CASSESVGLPNTEAFF. CDR3 sequence (DNA): TGTGCCAGCAGTGAAAGCGTAGGACTCCCGAACACTGAAGCTTTCTTT.

This clonotype was found many times. This chain uses TRBV6-5 with TRBJ2-7; 7 nucleotides line up with TRBD1. Germline V lookup: CDR1 MNHEY, CDR2 SVGAGI. The CDR3 is 13 residues long. V lost 2 bases and J lost 3; bases outside the gene matches: 1. The CDR3 spells CASSYGTVYEQYF. In DNA form, the CDR3 reads TGTGCCAGCAGTTACGGGACAGTCTACGAGCAGTACTTC.

This clonotype was found many times. V is TRBV10-3 and J is TRBJ1-5, with 9 bases identical to TRBD1. V was pared by 6 bases and J by 2 bases, with 5 bases of the junction left unmatched. Germline V lookup: CDR1 ENHRY, CDR2 SYGVKD. This CDR3 has 15 amino acids. Written as DNA, the CDR3 is TGTGCCATCAGCCGGACAGGGGACGGCAATCAGCCCCAGCATTTT. It translates to CAISRTGDGNQPQHF.

The sample holds one count of this clonotype. The chain has TRBV12-3 or TRBV12-4 and TRBJ1-1; D gene ambiguous. This CDR3 is 11 amino acids long. V lost 6 bases and J lost 8, with 10 bases in between. CDR3 sequence reads: CASSAAWEAFF. As DNA, the CDR3 is TGTGCCAGCAGCGCCGCGTGGGAAGCTTTCTTT.

Notes on this clonotype: A read error is possible here, since a much larger clone lies one base away. V is TRBV9 and J is TRBJ1-1; D remains unclear. Germline V gene data show CDR1 as SGDLS and CDR2 as YYNGEE. This CDR3 has 14 amino acids. CDR3 sequence reads: CASSLRQSNTEACF. CDR3 DNA sequence: TGTGCCAGCAGCCTACGACAATCCAACACTGAAGCTTGCTTT.

The chain uses TRBV15 and TRBJ2-5; no reliable D call. The V and J ends lost 3 bases and 0 bases respectively, with 11 bases between them. Germline V CDR1 and CDR2: LNHNV, YYDKDF (reference sequence). The CDR3 spans 15 residues. CDR3 nucleotide sequence: TGTGCCACCAGCAGCCCCTCGGGTTACCAAGAGACCCAGTACTTC. Residues: CATSSPSGYQETQYF.

The table lists this clonotype with many counts. The V call is TRBV12-3 or TRBV12-4, the J call TRBJ1-1, with D perhaps matching TRBD1 (5 bases). V gave up 3 bases and J gave up 11 bases, with 13 bases separating them. The CDR3 runs to 12 residues. This CDR3 is CASSLGRESAFF. In DNA form, the CDR3 reads TGTGCCAGCAGTTTGGGGCGGGAATCGGCTTTCTTT.

Concerning this clonotype: This may be a read error, as it is one base from a much larger clone. The rearrangement joins TRBV5-1 to TRBJ1-1, with D unresolved. The V end lost 0 bases, the J end lost 7 bases, and 10 bases lay between the germline ends. There are 13 residues in the CDR3. Germline V CDR1 and CDR2: SGHRS, YFSETQ. CDR3 sequence: CASSLVSDYEAFF. The CDR3 nucleotides are TGCGCCAGCAGCTTGGTGTCAGACTATGAAGCTTTCTTT.

This clonotype was seen ten or more times. The chain combines TRBV30 with TRBJ2-5, with a tentative D call TRBD2 (6 bases). The V end was cut by 1 base, the J end by 4 bases, with 16 bases between. The germline V gene encodes CDR1 GTSNPN and CDR2 SVGIG (reference sequence). The CDR3 runs to 15 residues. The CDR3: CAWSAPTSILETQYF. The CDR3 DNA reads as TGTGCCTGGAGTGCGCCGACTAGTATACTAGAGACCCAGTACTTC.

This clonotype was found once. CDR3 amino acids: CASSEGGIAGDRKTQYF. CDR3 nucleotides: TGTGCCAGCAGTGAAGGTGGGATAGCGGGGGATCGAAAGACCCAGTACTTC. This chain links TRBV6-1 with TRBJ2-5; 9 bases agree with TRBD2. V trimming: 1 base; J trimming: 6 bases; junction bases outside the gene matches: 12. CDR3 length: 17 residues. The V gene's germline CDR1 is MNHNS and CDR2 SASEGT.

This clonotype turned up a few times. The chain employs TRBV18 and TRBJ1-3, with D possibly TRBD1 on 5 matching bases. The ends were cut back, 2 bases at V and 1 base at J, with 9 bases in the middle. The V gene's germline CDR1 is KGHSH and CDR2 LQKENI. This CDR3 comprises 15 residues. This chain's CDR3 is CASSPSRVSGNTIYF. DNA of the CDR3: TGTGCCAGCTCACCAAGCAGGGTTTCTGGAAACACCATATATTTT.

The DNA for the CDR3 is TGCAGTGCTTCGACCGGCCTCGAGGGGCCCGGCGAGCAGTACTTC. Translating it yields CSASTGLEGPGEQYF. The rearrangement links TRBV20-1 to TRBJ2-7; D tentatively reads TRBD1 or TRBD2 (5 bases each). In germline, CDR1 is DFQATT, CDR2 SNEGSKA (reference sequence). V was clipped by 5 bases and J by 6 bases, with 23 bases between them. This CDR3 has 15 residues.

The chain links TRBV19 to TRBJ2-7; tentative D call: TRBD1 (6 bases). The CDR3 sequence is 16 residues long. Germline lookup yields CDR1 LNHDA and CDR2 SQIVND (reference sequence). Trimming shortened V by 5 bases and J by 0 bases, and 17 bases separated the two germline ends. CDR3 loop: CASSWVLGDNSYEQYF. DNA of the CDR3: TGTGCCAGTAGTTGGGTCCTAGGGGACAACTCCTACGAGCAGTACTTC.

This rearrangement joins TRBV2 to TRBJ1-1, with TRBD1 matching 10 bases. Unmatched junction bases numbered 16, after V lost 6 bases and J lost 12 bases. Germline CDR1 is SNHLY and CDR2 is FYNNEI. The CDR3 is 15 residues long. The CDR3 spells CASRGPGTGAQRTFF. The DNA for the CDR3 is TGTGCCAGCAGGGGTCCCGGGACAGGGGCGCAAAGGACTTTCTTT.

This clonotype was counted once. J is TRBJ1-1 and V is TRBV5-1; TRBD1 might be the D (5 bases). CDR3 length: 16 amino acids. In germline, CDR1 is SGHRS, CDR2 YFSETQ. V gave up 0 bases and J gave up 3 bases, with 15 bases separating them. The CDR3 sequence is CASSLVVWGKYTEAFF. In nucleotides, the CDR3 is TGCGCCAGCAGCTTGGTCGTTTGGGGGAAGTACACTGAAGCTTTCTTT. The entire variable domain, with the rest obtained from reference TRBV5-1 and TRBJ1-1, is as follows: KAGVTQTPRYLIKTRGQQVTLSCSPISGHRSVSWYQQTPGQGLQFLFEYFSETQRNKGNFPGRFSGRQFSNSRSEMNVSTLELGDSALYLCASSLVVWGKYTEAFFGQGTRLTVV.

This clonotype was counted many times. The chain is built from TRBV6-1 and TRBJ1-1; 12 bases align to TRBD1. J gave up 4 bases and V 5 bases, and 8 bases lay outside the gene matches. Per germline, CDR1 MNHNS and CDR2 SASEGT. This CDR3 spans 16 amino acids. The DNA for the CDR3 is TGTGCCAGCAGTACCCTTCCGGGACAGGGGGCCACTGAAGCTTTCTTT. Translated: CASSTLPGQGATEAFF.

This clonotype was counted many times. The chain is built from TRBV13 and TRBJ1-3; D remains ambiguous. The CDR3 consists of 13 residues. Trimming took off 9 bases at V and 3 bases at J, with 12 bases between the two ends. CDR1 is PRHDT and CDR2 is FYEKMQ in the germline V gene (reference sequence). Here the CDR3 DNA reads TGTGCCAGTCTAACCCGGGTTGGAAACACCATATATTTT. This gives the protein CASLTRVGNTIYF.

There are many counts of this clonotype. The chain employs TRBV6-1 and TRBJ1-5; the D gene is possibly TRBD1 (5 bases). The CDR3 loop spans 15 amino acids. V lost 4 bases, J lost 2 bases, and 12 bases lay in between. Germline CDR1 reads MNHNS; CDR2 reads SASEGT. DNA for the CDR3: TGTGCCAGCAGTGTACAGGAGGAGGGCAATCAGCCCCAGCATTTT. It encodes CASSVQEEGNQPQHF.

This clonotype was seen at least ten times. J is TRBJ1-1 and V is TRBV7-6; D not resolved. Trimming left V 3 bases short and J 0 bases short, with 8 bases between. Germline loops: CDR1 SGHVS, CDR2 FNYEAQ. The CDR3 extends over 14 amino acids. In DNA form, the CDR3 reads TGTGCCAGCAGCTTGGCAGAGTTGAACACTGAAGCTTTCTTT. It encodes CASSLAELNTEAFF.

V and J are TRBV28 and TRBJ2-7; 7 nucleotides agree with TRBD1. The V gene end was trimmed by 3 bases and the J gene end by 7 bases; junction bases not matched to a gene: 21. The CDR3 loop spans 18 amino acids. Germline V gives CDR1 MDHEN, CDR2 SYDVKM. Here the CDR3 reads CASSFIGQDWSFIGEQYF. In DNA form, the CDR3 reads TGTGCCAGCAGTTTTATCGGACAGGACTGGTCCTTCATTGGGGAGCAGTACTTC.

This clonotype was recorded many times. The V and J genes are TRBV4-2 and TRBJ1-2; 7 nucleotides match TRBD1. V lost 1 base and J lost 5; bases outside the gene matches: 4. Germline loops: CDR1 LGHNA, CDR2 YNFKEQ. This CDR3 comprises 14 residues. Here the CDR3 reads CASSQGEGAYGYTF. CDR3 DNA sequence: TGTGCCAGCAGCCAAGGGGAGGGGGCGTATGGCTACACCTTC.

This clonotype was seen at least ten times. This sequence joins TRBV9 and TRBJ1-4; D is unclear. The CDR3 is 14 amino acids. CDR1 and CDR2 from the germline V gene are SGDLS and YYNGEE. V was clipped by 4 bases and J by 2 bases, with 9 bases between them. The CDR3 DNA is TGTGCCAGCAGCCCCGGATGGACTAATGAAAAACTGTTTTTT. This sequence encodes CASSPGWTNEKLFF.

This clonotype was seen only once. This may be a read error: a much more frequent sequence differs by one nucleotide. This chain links TRBV6-2 or TRBV6-3 with TRBJ2-7, with D uncertain. V was cut by 6 bases and J by 6 bases, with 9 bases left in between. The length of the CDR3 is 11 residues. Per germline, CDR1 MNHEY and CDR2 SVGEGT. The CDR3 protein is CASRNAREQYF. The CDR3 DNA follows: TGTGCCAGCAGAAACGCGCGCGAGCAGTACTTC.

This sequence joins TRBV20-1 and TRBJ2-2, with D perhaps TRBD2 (5 bases). The CDR3 has 13 residues. Trimming took 5 bases from V and 5 from J, leaving 12 bases between them. The germline gives CDR1 DFQATT, CDR2 SNEGSKA (reference sequence). CDR3 sequence (DNA): TGCAGTGCTGACCGGACTGATACCGGGGAGCTGTTTTTT. Protein product: CSADRTDTGELFF.